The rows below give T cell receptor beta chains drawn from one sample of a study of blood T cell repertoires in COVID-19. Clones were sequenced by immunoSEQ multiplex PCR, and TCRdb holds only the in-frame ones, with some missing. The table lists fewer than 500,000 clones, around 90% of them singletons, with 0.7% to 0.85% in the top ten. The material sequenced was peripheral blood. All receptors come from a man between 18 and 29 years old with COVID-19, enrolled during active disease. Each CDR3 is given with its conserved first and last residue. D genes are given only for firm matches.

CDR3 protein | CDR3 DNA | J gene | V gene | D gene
CAISPVNYEQYF | TGTGCCATCAGTCCCGTTAACTACGAGCAGTACTTC | TRBJ2-7 | TRBV10-3 | .
CASSSGTGPRWGGYTF | TGTGCCAGCAGCTCCGGGACAGGGCCGCGGTGGGGCGGCTACACCTTC | TRBJ1-2 | TRBV5-6 | TRBD1
CASSQVFQRGTSGREWGEQYF | TGCGCCAGCAGCCAAGTATTTCAACGGGGGACTAGCGGGAGGGAATGGGGCGAGCAGTACTTC | TRBJ2-7 | TRBV4-1 | TRBD2
CASKRQGEEEKLFF | TGTGCCTCGAAGCGACAGGGTGAAGAGGAAAAACTGTTTTTT | TRBJ1-4 | TRBV19 | TRBD1
CASSQDGGGHYEQYF | TGCGCCAGCAGCCAAGATGGGGGGGGGCACTACGAGCAGTACTTC | TRBJ2-7 | TRBV4-1 | .
CASSSGGGSNYEQYF | TGTGCCAGCAGCTCCGGGGGGGGGAGTAACTACGAGCAGTACTTC | TRBJ2-7 | TRBV5-4 | TRBD2
CASSLSTYNEQFF | TGTGCCAGCAGTTTATCGACTTACAATGAGCAGTTCTTC | TRBJ2-1 | TRBV27 | .
CASSSGPGYDGYTF | TGTGCCAGCAGTTCAGGACCGGGGTATGATGGCTACACCTTC | TRBJ1-2 | TRBV28 | .
CASSLTMLSTDTQYF | TGTGCCAGCAGCCTAACTATGCTAAGCACAGATACGCAGTATTTT | TRBJ2-3 | TRBV7-9 | .
CASSPSGGRETQYF | TGTGCCAGCAGCCCTAGCGGGGGGAGGGAGACCCAGTACTTC | TRBJ2-5 | TRBV9 | TRBD2
CASSLEIGLAGTGELFF | TGTGCCAGCAGTTTAGAGATTGGGCTGGCTGGGACCGGGGAGCTGTTTTTT | TRBJ2-2 | TRBV27 | .
CASSYEYSGEQFF | TGTGCCAGCAGTTACGAATATAGCGGCGAGCAGTTCTTC | TRBJ2-1 | TRBV6-2/TRBV6-3 | .
CASSPGTGETQYF | TGTGCCAGCAGCCCCGGGACTGGAGAGACCCAGTACTTC | TRBJ2-5 | TRBV9 | .
CASSLQQGDYTGELFF | TGTGCCAGCTCATTGCAACAGGGGGATTACACCGGGGAGCTGTTTTTT | TRBJ2-2 | TRBV18 | TRBD1
CASSPLGGGRTDTQYF | TGTGCCAGCTCACCACTCGGTGGAGGGAGGACAGATACGCAGTATTTT | TRBJ2-3 | TRBV18 | .
CASSWRGGEQFF | TGTGCCAGCAGTTGGAGGGGTGGAGAGCAGTTCTTC | TRBJ2-1 | TRBV6-5 | .
CASSTPDRGNTEAFF | TGTGCCAGCAGTACTCCGGACAGGGGGAACACTGAAGCTTTCTTT | TRBJ1-1 | TRBV6-6 | TRBD1
CASSTPDRAEDNTEAFF | TGTGCCAGCAGCACCCCTGACAGGGCCGAAGACAACACTGAAGCTTTCTTT | TRBJ1-1 | TRBV13 | TRBD1
CASSTEVVPNYGYTF | TGTGCCAGTAGTACGGAGGTAGTTCCTAACTATGGCTACACCTTC | TRBJ1-2 | TRBV19 | .
CASSLETDKYYGYTF | TGTGCCAGTAGTCTCGAGACCGACAAGTACTATGGCTACACCTTC | TRBJ1-2 | TRBV19 | .
CASSRGSKNLLHGYTF | TGTGCCAGCAGCCGAGGATCTAAGAACCTATTACATGGCTACACCTTC | TRBJ1-2 | TRBV7-9 | .
CASSWDSGGTQYF | TGTGCCAGCAGTTGGGACTCCGGGGGGACCCAGTACTTC | TRBJ2-5 | TRBV2 | .
CASSPEVVAKNIQYF | TGTGCCAGCTCACCGGAGGTGGTAGCCAAAAACATTCAGTACTTC | TRBJ2-4 | TRBV18 | .
CASSQGRREVLQFF | TGTGCCAGCAGCCAAGGGAGGCGGGAGGTTCTACAGTTCTTC | TRBJ2-1 | TRBV3-1/TRBV3-2 | TRBD2
CASGFGDDRGPKLFF | TGTGCTAGTGGTTTTGGAGACGACAGGGGACCTAAACTGTTTTTT | TRBJ1-4 | TRBV12-5 | TRBD1
CASKAGEGTTGGGYTF | TGTGCCAGCAAAGCGGGCGAAGGCACAACGGGGGGCGGCTACACCTTC | TRBJ1-2 | TRBV21-1 | .
CASRVDRGNTEAFF | TGTGCCAGCAGAGTGGACAGGGGGAACACTGAAGCTTTCTTT | TRBJ1-1 | TRBV6-5 | TRBD1
CATSDFSREQFF | TGTGCCACCAGTGATTTTAGCCGGGAGCAGTTCTTC | TRBJ2-1 | TRBV24-1 | .
CASSPLGGAEAFF | TGTGCCAGCAGTCCTTTAGGCGGGGCTGAAGCTTTCTTT | TRBJ1-1 | TRBV27 | .